Following are 29 T cell receptor beta chains from one sample sequenced in a study of blood T cell repertoires in COVID-19 (dated by TCRdb to about 2020). The library was built by means of the immunoSEQ multiplex PCR assay. Held by TCRdb, this immuneACCESS table contains in-frame sequences only and omits some clones. Under half of the omission traces to an unresolved V gene where checked; the cause of the rest is unknown. The sample has a few hundred thousand clones on record, roughly nine tenths of them singletons. The ten largest make up 0.95% to 1.5% of the sample. The material sequenced was PBMCs or T cells enriched from blood (not recorded which). The receptors shown here come from a human donor in a cohort exposed to, infected with or recovered from COVID-19 (not recorded which). The donor label of this sample is uncertain.

This clone was picked up one time. This rearrangement joins TRBV14 to TRBJ2-3; a weak D match, TRBD2 (6 bases). V shed 3 bases and J shed 6 bases, with 13 bases lying between them. The germline gives CDR1 SGHDN, CDR2 FVKESK. The CDR3 contains 14 residues. The CDR3, as DNA: TGTGCCAGCAGCCACCGGGACTTCCCGGATACGCAGTATTTT. It yields the protein CASSHRDFPDTQYF.

The chain carries TRBV9 and TRBJ2-1; 7 bases align to TRBD2. The CDR3 is made up of 18 amino acids. V shed 0 bases, J shed 2 bases, and the junction held 11 bases outside the gene matches. Looked up from germline, CDR1 is SGDLS and CDR2 is YYNGEE. DNA for the CDR3: TGTGCCAGCAGCGTAGAAGGGAGGGCGGGGGTCCCCTACAATGAGCAGTTCTTC. Protein sequence: CASSVEGRAGVPYNEQFF.

V and J are TRBV7-9 and TRBJ1-1, with D perhaps TRBD1 (5 bases). V lost 1 base and J lost 7, with 13 bases in between. CDR3 length equals 14 residues. Germline assignment: CDR1 SEHNR and CDR2 FQNEAQ (reference sequence). The CDR3 region has the DNA TGTGCCAGCAGCTTAGGGCGGGGGAACTTTGAAGCTTTCTTT. It translates to CASSLGRGNFEAFF.

V is TRBV9 and J is TRBJ1-5; TRBD1 is a possible D gene (6 bases). Trimming stripped 5 bases from V and 4 bases from J, with 16 bases between. In germline, CDR1 is SGDLS, CDR2 YYNGEE. The CDR3 is made up of 15 amino acids. This chain's CDR3 is CASRRGTSPNQPQHF. The CDR3 DNA is TGTGCCAGCAGACGAGGGACATCACCTAATCAGCCCCAGCATTTT.

The chain is built from TRBV7-9 and TRBJ2-7; D perhaps matches TRBD2 (6 bases). The length of the CDR3 is 17 residues. V was clipped by 4 bases and J by 3 bases, with 22 bases between them. Germline V CDR1 and CDR2: SEHNR, FQNEAQ (reference sequence). Written as DNA, the CDR3 is TGTGCCAGCAGCTATTGGGGCCCGCGGGGAGTGCTCTACGAGCAGTACTTC. This sequence encodes CASSYWGPRGVLYEQYF.

The V gene is TRBV12-3 or TRBV12-4, the J gene TRBJ2-7; TRBD2 is a possible D gene (6 bases). There are 12 residues in the CDR3. With 7 bases removed from V and 3 bases from J, the gap between germline ends came to 10 bases. The CDR3 is CASNLGGYEQYF. The CDR3 DNA is TGTGCCAGCAACCTGGGAGGCTACGAGCAGTACTTC.

The V and J genes are TRBV19 and TRBJ1-4; D may be TRBD1 (6 bases). Germline lookup yields CDR1 LNHDA and CDR2 SQIVND (reference sequence). This CDR3 is 14 amino acids long. Trimming removed 6 bases at V and 0 bases at J, with 8 bases between. The CDR3 reads CASRWTATNEKLFF. For the CDR3, the DNA is TGTGCCAGTAGGTGGACAGCAACTAATGAAAAACTGTTTTTT. Drawing the rest from reference TRBV19 and TRBJ1-4, the complete variable domain is DGGITQSPKYLFRKEGQNVTLSCEQNLNHDAMYWYRQDPGQGLRLIYYSQIVNDFQKGDIAEGYSVSREKKESFPLTVTSAQKNPTAFYLCASRWTATNEKLFFGSGTQLSVL.

V gene TRBV29-1 combines with J gene TRBJ1-3, with unresolved D. The CDR3 has 12 residues. V was shortened by 7 bases and J by 0 bases, with 7 bases between the two germline ends. CDR1 is SQVTM, CDR2 ANQGSEA, per germline. As DNA, the CDR3 is TGCAGCGCCAGAAACTCTGGAAACACCATATATTTT. This codes for CSARNSGNTIYF.

V is TRBV20-1 and J is TRBJ2-7; D perhaps matches TRBD1 (5 bases). Germline CDR1 and CDR2: DFQATT and SNEGSKA (reference sequence). CDR3 length equals 14 residues. V was pared by 3 bases and J by 3 bases, with 15 bases between. The CDR3 sequence is CSASQDTSHYEQYF. The CDR3 nucleotides read TGCAGTGCTAGTCAGGACACTTCTCACTACGAGCAGTACTTC.

CDR3: CASSKRSGNTIYF. CDR3 nucleotide sequence: TGCGCCAGCAGCAAACGGTCCGGAAACACCATATATTTT. The V and J genes are TRBV5-1 and TRBJ1-3; the D is unclear. The CDR3 length is 13 residues. In germline, CDR1 is SGHRS, CDR2 YFSETQ. Trimming took off 4 bases at V and 4 bases at J, with 9 bases between the two ends.

The chain has TRBV9 and TRBJ2-7, with 8 nucleotides matching TRBD1. Trimming cost V 3 bases and J 0 bases; bases outside gene matches: 2. Germline-derived CDR1 and CDR2 are SGDLS and YYNGEE. There are 14 residues in the CDR3. CDR3 DNA: TGTGCCAGCAGCGCGGGACAGGCCTCCTACGAGCAGTACTTC. Its protein is CASSAGQASYEQYF.

V gene TRBV20-1 combines with J gene TRBJ1-2, with D possibly TRBD1 on 5 matching bases. Per the germline V gene, CDR1 is DFQATT and CDR2 is SNEGSKA (reference sequence). V was pared by 3 bases and J by 8 bases, with 22 bases between. This CDR3 comprises 15 residues. The CDR3 nucleotides are TGCAGTGCTAGTTCCCAGGGAAAGGGTCTGGCCGGCTACACCTTC. Amino acids: CSASSQGKGLAGYTF.

The chain links TRBV7-3 to TRBJ1-2; the D is unclear. The V gene lost 5 bases and the J gene lost 5 bases, with 12 bases spanning the gap. The CDR3 spans 13 residues. Looked up from germline, CDR1 is SGHTA and CDR2 is FQGTGA. The CDR3 DNA reads TGTGCCAGCAGCATCCCGTCAGTGTATGGCTACACCTTC. Protein product: CASSIPSVYGYTF.

A few counts support this clone. This chain uses TRBV5-6 with TRBJ1-1; the match to TRBD1 covers 7 bases. The CDR3 spans 13 residues. The junction had 7 bases not matched to a gene; V was cut back by 5 bases and J by 6 bases. CDR1 SGHDT and CDR2 YYEEEE come from the germline V gene. This chain's CDR3 is CASSPTGVPEAFF. The CDR3 bases are TGTGCCAGCAGTCCTACAGGGGTTCCTGAAGCTTTCTTT.

V is TRBV14 and J is TRBJ1-6; the D gene is possibly TRBD1 (6 bases). CDR3 size: 15 residues. V was cut by 2 bases and J by 10 bases, with 15 bases left in between. The V gene's germline CDR1 is SGHDN and CDR2 FVKESK. The CDR3 DNA reads as TGTGCCAGCAGCCAAAATACAGGGTGGCGATCACCCCTCCACTTT. Its protein is CASSQNTGWRSPLHF.

This chain links TRBV3-1 (or the pseudogene TRBV3-2) with TRBJ1-1; unclear D gene. Trimming took 4 bases from V and 5 from J, leaving 17 bases between them. CDR1 and CDR2 (germline): LGHDT, YNNKEL (reference sequence). This CDR3 region has 15 residues. The CDR3 loop is CASSPTTKVRTEAFF. CDR3 DNA sequence: TGTGCCAGCAGCCCAACGACCAAGGTGAGGACTGAAGCTTTCTTT.

This rearrangement joins TRBV2 to TRBJ1-4, with D possibly TRBD1 on 5 matching bases. The germline V gene has CDR1 SNHLY and CDR2 FYNNEI. V lost 5 bases to trimming and J lost 0 bases, with 13 bases between them. This CDR3 is built from 16 residues. The CDR3 protein is CASSWGTIATNEKLFF. The CDR3, as DNA: TGTGCCAGCAGTTGGGGCACGATTGCAACTAATGAAAAACTGTTTTTT.

The rearrangement joins TRBV4-1 to TRBJ1-2; 8 bases are a match to TRBD1. Trimming removed 5 bases from V and 5 bases from J; junction bases left unmatched: 10. Germline CDR1 MGHRA, CDR2 YSYEKL. This CDR3 region has 15 residues. CDR3 DNA sequence: TGCGCCAGCAGCAAACTGGCAGGGGGCTGGTATGGCTACACCTTC. Its translation: CASSKLAGGWYGYTF.

DNA for the CDR3: TGTGCCAGCAGCCAATCCCAGACCGGGGAAGCTTTCTTT. Translating it yields CASSQSQTGEAFF. This chain uses TRBV3-1 (or the pseudogene TRBV3-2) with TRBJ1-1; no clear D. The V gene lost 2 bases and the J gene lost 8 bases, with 12 bases spanning the gap. Germline V gene lookup returns CDR1 LGHDT and CDR2 YNNKEL (reference sequence). The length of the CDR3 is 13 residues.

The genes are TRBV3-1 (or the pseudogene TRBV3-2) and TRBJ1-2, with 7 bases fitting TRBD1. V was clipped by 4 bases and J by 1 base; unmatched bases: 6. The CDR3 has 15 residues. Germline-derived CDR1 and CDR2 are LGHDT and YNNKEL (reference sequence). CDR3 protein: CASSLARGINYGYTF. The DNA of the CDR3 is TGTGCCAGCAGCCTTGCCAGGGGGATTAACTATGGCTACACCTTC.

The chain couples TRBV24-1 to TRBJ1-5; no clear D. Trimming took 7 bases from V and 2 from J, leaving 11 bases between them. Germline CDR1 KGHDR, CDR2 SFDVKD. The CDR3 runs to 14 residues. CDR3 DNA sequence: TGTGCCACCAGCTCGGACGGGGGCAATCAGCCCCAGCATTTT. Its protein is CATSSDGGNQPQHF.

This clone was detected a few times. The chain employs TRBV7-2 and TRBJ1-2; D is unresolved. V was clipped by 0 bases and J by 4 bases, with 6 bases between them. This CDR3 is 13 amino acids long. Germline CDR1 reads SGHTA; CDR2 reads FQGNSA. In DNA form, the CDR3 reads TGTGCCAGCAGCTTAGCGGGCTTCTATGGCTACACCTTC. Residues: CASSLAGFYGYTF.

V gene TRBV11-2 combines with J gene TRBJ2-1; possibly TRBD1 for D (6 bases). Looked up from germline, CDR1 is SGHAT and CDR2 is FQNNGV. Trimming pared 2 bases from V and 7 bases from J, leaving 18 bases between. The CDR3 is 16 amino acids. CDR3 coding DNA: TGTGCCAGCAGCTTATATGGCAGGGGAAAGGGAAATGAGCAGTTCTTC. Its protein is CASSLYGRGKGNEQFF. The full variable domain, rest sourced from reference TRBV11-2 and TRBJ2-1, is EAGVAQSPRYKIIEKRQSVAFWCNPISGHATLYWYQQILGQGPKLLIQFQNNGVVDDSQLPKDRFSAERLKGVDSTLKIQPAKLEDSAVYLCASSLYGRGKGNEQFFGPGTRLTVL.

V and J are TRBV18 and TRBJ1-2; TRBD1 agrees at 8 bases. V lost 3 bases to trimming and J lost 3 bases; unmatched junction nucleotides: 3. The CDR3 length is 14 residues. CDR1 is KGHSH and CDR2 is LQKENI in the germline V gene. The CDR3 sequence: CASSPGTGHYGYTF. The CDR3 DNA follows: TGTGCCAGCTCACCCGGGACAGGCCACTATGGCTACACCTTC.

V usage is TRBV7-2 and J usage is TRBJ2-2; the match to TRBD2 covers 10 bases. There are 15 residues in the CDR3. The junction had 7 bases not matched to a gene; V was cut back by 6 bases and J by 6 bases. Germline V gene data show CDR1 as SGHTA and CDR2 as FQGNSA. The chain's CDR3 is CASRKLAGTPGELFF. The CDR3, as DNA: TGTGCCAGCAGGAAACTAGCGGGGACGCCCGGGGAGCTGTTTTTT.

The chain uses TRBV6-6 and TRBJ2-1, with D tentatively TRBD2 (6 bases). Germline lookup yields CDR1 MNHNY and CDR2 SVGAGI (reference sequence). The CDR3 is made up of 16 amino acids. Trimming stripped 5 bases from V and 4 bases from J, with 18 bases between. This chain's CDR3 is CASSPPVGGAYNEQFF. The CDR3 DNA follows: TGTGCCAGCAGTCCTCCCGTGGGCGGGGCATACAATGAGCAGTTCTTC.

The chain couples TRBV19 to TRBJ1-5, with no clear D. The ends were cut back, 10 bases at V and 2 bases at J, with 9 bases in the middle. Germline-derived CDR1 and CDR2 are LNHDA and SQIVND (reference sequence). This CDR3 has 12 amino acids. Written as DNA, the CDR3 is TGTGCCACCAGCGCAGGCAATCAGCCCCAGCATTTT. Protein sequence: CATSAGNQPQHF.

This clone has just one count. The chain recombines TRBV5-4 with TRBJ1-1, with a weak D call TRBD1 (6 bases). Trimming took off 2 bases at V and 5 bases at J, with 13 bases between the two ends. There are 14 residues in the CDR3. Germline V gives CDR1 SGHNT, CDR2 YYREEE (reference sequence). The CDR3 DNA reads TGTGCCAGCAGCTTCCGGGGGGGGCTGACTGAAGCTTTCTTT. It is translated as CASSFRGGLTEAFF.

The chain employs TRBV14 and TRBJ1-2; 7 nucleotides match TRBD1. This CDR3 is built from 14 residues. Germline CDR1 and CDR2: SGHDN and FVKESK. The ends lost 5 bases at V and 4 bases at J; junction bases unmatched: 7. DNA of the CDR3: TGTGCCAGCAGCTTCTCGGACAGGACCTATGGCTACACCTTC. Amino acids: CASSFSDRTYGYTF.